Presented here are 17 T cell receptor beta chains from one specimen sequenced in a study of blood T cells in healthy people across ages. PCR was performed a second time for about 6 to 11 cycles using a sample-barcoded 5' primer and a J-beta primer mix. TCRdb fed the 5' RACE reads into MiXCR, producing one record per CDR3 protein. Found here are over 950,000 distinct CDR3 sequences, roughly half of them singletons; the top ten hold over 20%. The material sequenced was blood. Source of these receptors: a woman aged 55-75 years in good health.

This chain links TRBV28 with TRBJ1-6; TRBD1 is a possible D gene (5 bases). Germline CDR1 is MDHEN and CDR2 is SYDVKM. Trimming removed 5 bases at V and 4 bases at J, with 15 bases between. The CDR3 consists of 16 residues. The CDR3 DNA reads TGTGCCAGCAGTGGGTTTGGGACGGAGTATAATTCACCCCTCCACTTT. This translates into CASSGFGTEYNSPLHF.

This sequence joins TRBV7-9 and TRBJ1-6, with a possible D match to TRBD1 (5 bases). CDR3 length: 16 residues. Trimming took 5 bases from V and 7 from J, leaving 18 bases between them. Germline loops: CDR1 SEHNR, CDR2 FQNEAQ (reference sequence). CDR3 coding DNA: TGTGCCAGCAGCCGCGGCTCAGGGCTGGGGAATTCACCCCTCCACTTT. Translating it yields CASSRGSGLGNSPLHF. Looking up the rest from reference TRBV7-9 and TRBJ1-6 gives the full variable domain: DTGVSQNPRHKITKRGQNVTFRCDPISEHNRLYWYRQTLGQGPEFLTYFQNEAQLEKSRLLSDRFSAERPKGSFSTLEIQRTEQGDSAMYLCASSRGSGLGNSPLHFGNGTRLTVT.

About this clonotype: A much more abundant neighbour one base away suggests this may be a read error. The rearrangement uses TRBV28 and TRBJ2-7; tentative D call: TRBD2 (6 bases). This CDR3 region has 16 residues. Per the germline V gene, CDR1 is MDHEN and CDR2 is SYDVKM. The CDR3 coding sequence is TGTGCCAGCAGAAGATCGGGGAGGACGTTTCCCTACGAGCGGTACTTC. This gives the protein CASRRSGRTFPYERYF. The variable domain in full, with the rest retrieved from reference TRBV28 and TRBJ2-7, is DVKVTQSSRYLVKRTGEKVFLECVQDMDHENMFWYRQDPGLGLRLIYFSYDVKMKEKGDIPEGYSVSREKKERFSLILESASTNQTSMYLCASRRSGRTFPYERYFGPGTRLTVT.

The CDR3 here is CASSFLVAGGVETQYF. As DNA, the CDR3 is TGTGCCAGCAGTTTCTTGGTAGCGGGAGGGGTTGAGACCCAGTACTTC. The V call is TRBV27, the J call TRBJ2-5, with 11 bases fitting TRBD2. Germline CDR1 reads MNHEY; CDR2 reads SMNVEV (reference sequence). After removal of 3 bases from V and 5 bases from J, the junction contained 8 bases not matched to a gene. The CDR3 extends over 16 amino acids.

The table lists this clonotype with a count of one. V usage is TRBV28 and J usage is TRBJ2-5; D possibly corresponds to TRBD2 (7 bases). Germline V gives CDR1 MDHEN, CDR2 SYDVKM. The CDR3 contains 14 residues. The germline V and J ends were trimmed by 6 bases and 1 base, with 12 bases remaining between them. This chain's CDR3 is CASRGASGQETQYF. CDR3 bases: TGTGCCAGCAGGGGGGCTAGCGGCCAAGAGACCCAGTACTTC. The full variable domain, its missing parts supplied by reference TRBV28 and TRBJ2-5, is DVKVTQSSRYLVKRTGEKVFLECVQDMDHENMFWYRQDPGLGLRLIYFSYDVKMKEKGDIPEGYSVSREKKERFSLILESASTNQTSMYLCASRGASGQETQYFGPGTRLLVL.

J is TRBJ2-5 and V is TRBV28; tentative D call: TRBD2 (7 bases). The J call may not be correct, given that the DNA end is closer to TRBJ2-7. CDR1 and CDR2 from the germline V gene are MDHEN and SYDVKM. The CDR3 extends over 14 amino acids. The CDR3, as DNA: TGTGCCAGCATCCCCGACCTGGGGGGGCGCGAGCAGTACTTC. Translating gives CASIPDLGGREQYF.

This clonotype was found a few times. V is TRBV29-1 and J is TRBJ1-1; no firm D call. The V and J ends lost 8 bases and 1 base respectively, with 17 bases between them. The V gene's germline CDR1 is SQVTM and CDR2 ANQGSEA. There are 14 residues in the CDR3. The CDR3: CSTNGGRKNTEAFF. CDR3 nucleotide sequence: TGCAGCACGAATGGTGGCAGAAAGAACACTGAAGCTTTCTTT.

This clonotype has a handful of counts. The CDR3 sequence is CASSQLGSGETQYF. The CDR3 bases are TGTGCCAGCAGCCAGCTGGGGAGCGGAGAGACCCAGTACTTC. The V and J genes are TRBV4-2 and TRBJ2-5, with D possibly being TRBD2 (5 bases). V dropped 3 bases and J dropped 4 bases, with 12 bases sitting between them. The germline gives CDR1 LGHNA, CDR2 YNFKEQ. The CDR3 consists of 14 residues.

On this clonotype itself: A read error may account for a junction end that differs from germline. The chain has TRBV10-3 and TRBJ1-1, with a weak D call TRBD1 (5 bases). This CDR3 region has 12 residues. In germline, CDR1 is ENHRY, CDR2 SYGVKD. In DNA form, the CDR3 reads TGTGCCATCAGTGCGGAAGGGGCTGATGCTTTCTTT. Its protein product is CAISAEGADAFF.

The chain employs TRBV20-1 and TRBJ1-2; no firm D call. The germline V gene encodes CDR1 DFQATT and CDR2 SNEGSKA (reference sequence). The CDR3 runs 16 residues. The germline V and J ends were trimmed by 3 bases and 4 bases, with 21 bases remaining between them. CDR3 protein: CSASPTPGPSGYGYTF. In DNA form, the CDR3 reads TGCAGTGCTAGTCCGACCCCTGGCCCCAGTGGCTATGGCTACACCTTC.

This clonotype was observed a handful of times. The chain couples TRBV4-1 to TRBJ2-7; D is uncertain. CDR3 length equals 15 residues. Trimming left V 0 bases short and J 5 bases short, with 14 bases between. Germline-derived CDR1 and CDR2 are MGHRA and YSYEKL. The chain's CDR3 is CASSQDSWTADEQYF. CDR3 coding DNA: TGCGCCAGCAGCCAAGATTCGTGGACGGCCGACGAGCAGTACTTC.

This chain connects TRBV2 to TRBJ1-6; TRBD1 agrees at 8 bases. The CDR3 extends over 18 amino acids. Germline V lookup: CDR1 SNHLY, CDR2 FYNNEI. With V trimmed by 3 bases and J by 8 bases, 15 bases remained unmatched. DNA for the CDR3: TGTGCCAGCAGTGAGCGGCCGGCCAGGACAGGGAATGATTCACCCCTCCACTTT. Its protein product is CASSERPARTGNDSPLHF. Full variable domain (missing parts from reference TRBV2 and TRBJ1-6): EPEVTQTPSHQVTQMGQEVILRCVPISNHLYFYWYRQILGQKVEFLVSFYNNEISEKSEIFDDQFSVERPDGSNFTLKIRSTKLEDSAMYFCASSERPARTGNDSPLHFGNGTRLTVT.

V and J are TRBV12-3 or TRBV12-4 and TRBJ1-5; 8 bases agree with TRBD1. J gave up 0 bases and V 7 bases, and 8 bases lay outside the gene matches. This CDR3 spans 16 amino acids. DNA for the CDR3: TGTGCCAGCACCTCAGGGGGCGGGGGTAGCAATCAGCCCCAGCATTTT. It is translated as CASTSGGGGSNQPQHF.

This chain uses TRBV29-1 with TRBJ2-1; D gene unclear. CDR1 and CDR2 (germline): SQVTM, ANQGSEA. V was trimmed by 7 bases and J by 0 bases, leaving 16 bases between them. This CDR3 has 15 amino acids. The DNA for the CDR3 is TGCAGCGGAAGGAGCAGGCCGACCTCCTACAATGAGCAGTTCTTC. It codes for CSGRSRPTSYNEQFF.

The genes are TRBV7-2 and TRBJ2-1; D unclear. V was trimmed by 4 bases and J by 13 bases, leaving 20 bases between them. Germline CDR1 and CDR2: SGHTA and FQGNSA. There are 14 residues in the CDR3. The CDR3 here is CASSSSSIKETQFF. CDR3 bases: TGTGCCAGCAGCTCCTCCTCCATTAAAGAGACCCAGTTCTTC.

This chain uses TRBV7-2 with TRBJ2-7, with D tentatively TRBD1 (6 bases). The CDR3 has 13 residues. Trimming shortened V by 5 bases and J by 3 bases, and 11 bases separated the two germline ends. In germline, CDR1 is SGHTA, CDR2 FQGNSA. The CDR3 sequence: CASSRTAYYEQYF. The CDR3 DNA is TGTGCCAGCAGCCGGACAGCCTACTACGAGCAGTACTTC.

J is TRBJ2-7 and V is TRBV20-1; perhaps TRBD1 as D (6 bases). Looked up from germline, CDR1 is DFQATT and CDR2 is SNEGSKA (reference sequence). This CDR3 is 12 amino acids long. Deletions cut 7 bases from V and 4 bases from J, with 14 bases between. For the CDR3, the DNA is TGCAGTGTTCCCCAGGGGACATACGAGCAGTACTTC. Its translation: CSVPQGTYEQYF.